This section outlines one T cell receptor (beta chain) sequence together with its context. Its antigen is not identified. The data were taken from a study of OX40 agonist ivuxolimab in advanced cancers. Across the whole study: Dose-escalation cases comprised hepatocellular carcinoma, melanoma, renal cell or head and neck cancer. Notes on the study in general: On average, CD8+ T cells had more expanded clones than CD4+.

The method was immunoSEQ multiplex PCR; TCRdb's version includes in-frame clones alone and lacks a portion of them. Here the sample spans 57,000 or so clones, more than 85% being singletons. CDR1 SGHRS and CDR2 YFSETQ come from the germline V gene. The CDR3 has 16 amino acids. Trimming at V came to 0 bases and at J to 1 base, leaving 3 bases not matched to a gene. This specimen consisted of CD4+ or CD8+ T cells sorted from blood, obtained in a trial of the OX40 agonist ivuxolimab. The chain recombines TRBV5-1 with TRBJ2-7; 11 nucleotides agree with TRBD1. The TCR comes from an adult with an advanced solid tumor such as melanoma, head and neck, liver or kidney cancer. CDR3 region: CASSLVGQGASYEQYF. CDR3 coding DNA: TGCGCCAGCAGCTTGGTTGGACAGGGGGCTTCCTACGAGCAGTACTTC.